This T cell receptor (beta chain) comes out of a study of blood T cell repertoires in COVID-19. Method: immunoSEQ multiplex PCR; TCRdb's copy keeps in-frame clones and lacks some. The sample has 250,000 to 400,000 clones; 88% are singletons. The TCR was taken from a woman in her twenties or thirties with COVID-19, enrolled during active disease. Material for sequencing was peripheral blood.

CDR3 sequence: CASSVGRGAYGYTF. For the CDR3, the DNA is TGTGCCAGCAGCGTAGGTCGGGGGGCCTATGGCTACACCTTC. The V and J genes are TRBV9 and TRBJ1-2; tentatively, D is TRBD1 (6 bases). Germline CDR1 is SGDLS and CDR2 is YYNGEE. The CDR3 spans 14 residues. Trimming shortened V by 0 bases and J by 4 bases, and 10 bases separated the two germline ends.